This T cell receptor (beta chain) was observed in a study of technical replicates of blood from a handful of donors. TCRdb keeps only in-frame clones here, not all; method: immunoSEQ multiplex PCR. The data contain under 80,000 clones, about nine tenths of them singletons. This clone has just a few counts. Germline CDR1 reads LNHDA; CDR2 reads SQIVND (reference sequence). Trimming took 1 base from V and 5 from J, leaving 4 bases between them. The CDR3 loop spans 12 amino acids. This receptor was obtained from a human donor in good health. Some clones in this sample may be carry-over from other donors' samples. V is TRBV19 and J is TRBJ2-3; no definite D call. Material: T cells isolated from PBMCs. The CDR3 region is CASSIGGDTQYF. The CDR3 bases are TGTGCCAGTAGTATAGGCGGAGATACGCAGTATTTT.